This T cell receptor (beta chain) originates from a study of T cell repertoires in cytomegalovirus infection. Study context: Matching HLA type, along with CMV infection, was indicated by public TCR beta signatures. Study observations and caveats: Across the ex vivo response, the dominant clonotypes were HLA-C-restricted CMV-specific TCR beta clonotypes. Cumulative public TCR beta family frequency identified carriers of CMV plus the relevant HLA.

This clonotype was seen a few times. Its antigen is not known. The CDR3 covers 16 residues. Germline assignment: CDR1 DFQATT and CDR2 SNEGSKA (reference sequence). The ends lost 0 bases at V and 3 bases at J; junction bases unmatched: 3. TCRdb redid the calling of the reads with MiXCR, one entry per CDR3 protein. Of roughly 200,000 distinct CDR3 sequences in the sample, roughly 9.8% were seen once. This TCR came from a human donor in good health (CMV status not recorded). Some clones in this sample may be carry-over from other donors' samples. The chain recombines TRBV20-1 with TRBJ2-1; 12 nucleotides match TRBD2. Input material: PBMCs. CDR3 in DNA: TGCAGTGCTAGAGACGCTAGCGGGGGGGACTACAATGAGCAGTTCTTC. Translation: CSARDASGGDYNEQFF.